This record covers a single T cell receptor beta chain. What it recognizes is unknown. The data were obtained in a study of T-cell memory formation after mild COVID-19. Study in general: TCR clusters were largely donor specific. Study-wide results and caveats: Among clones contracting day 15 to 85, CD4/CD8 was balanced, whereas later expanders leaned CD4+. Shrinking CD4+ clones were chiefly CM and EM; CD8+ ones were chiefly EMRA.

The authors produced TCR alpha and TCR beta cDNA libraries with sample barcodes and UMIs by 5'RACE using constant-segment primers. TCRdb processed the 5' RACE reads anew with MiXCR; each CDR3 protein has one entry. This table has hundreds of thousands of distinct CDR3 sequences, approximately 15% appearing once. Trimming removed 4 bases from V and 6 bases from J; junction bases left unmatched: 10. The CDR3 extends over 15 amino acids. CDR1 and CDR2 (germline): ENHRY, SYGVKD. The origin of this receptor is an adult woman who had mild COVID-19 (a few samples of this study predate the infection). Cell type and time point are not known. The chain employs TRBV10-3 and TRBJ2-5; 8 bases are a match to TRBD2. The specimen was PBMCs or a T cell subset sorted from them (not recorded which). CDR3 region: CAISVVAGIGKTQYF. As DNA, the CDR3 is TGTGCCATCAGTGTGGTAGCGGGAATCGGAAAGACCCAGTACTTC.